The clone carrying this T cell receptor beta chain was seen just once. Its antigen is not known. This CDR3 region has 16 residues. Trimming took 0 bases from V and 3 from J; bases not matched to a gene: 5. Per the germline V gene, CDR1 is SGDLS and CDR2 is YYNGEE. Libraries were prepared by immunoSEQ multiplex PCR; TCRdb keeps only in-frame clonotypes and omits some of them. Among approximately 70,000 clones listed, roughly 73% were seen once. This specimen comes from a study of OX40 agonist ivuxolimab in advanced cancers. Study-wide points: CD4+ and CD8+ blood T cells expanded clonally by week 6 at 0.1 to 3.0 mg/kg.

Blood specimens came from baseline, cycle 4 day 1, and cycle 7 day 1. J is TRBJ1-3 and V is TRBV9; 8 bases line up with TRBD1. This clonotype originated in an adult with an advanced solid tumor such as melanoma, head and neck, liver or kidney cancer. Material: CD4+ or CD8+ T cells sorted from blood, obtained in a trial of the OX40 agonist ivuxolimab. The CDR3 DNA reads as TGTGCCAGCAGCGTAGCATCAGGGGGCGGTGGAAACACCATATATTTT. This codes for CASSVASGGGGNTIYF.